Detailed here is one T cell receptor beta chain. This CDR3 comprises 16 residues. V dropped 3 bases and J dropped 1; count of bases not matched to a gene: 8. CDR1 SGHRS and CDR2 YFSETQ come from the germline V gene. The data belong to a study of blood T cell repertoires in COVID-19. The overall study: Collection of acute and convalescent COVID-19 samples took place in the United States, Italy and Spain.

In the original workflow: Reference gene primer amplification yielded estimated nucleated cell counts. The repertoire was sequenced with immunoSEQ multiplex PCR; TCRdb's copy has only in-frame clones and lacks some. That table supplies the V and J calls and clone size; D and trimming were determined from the DNA. The table records some 290,000 clones, nearly 90% of them present only once. While infection was still active, Seattle patients were enrolled and then followed longitudinally. This TCR was sampled from a woman in her twenties or thirties with COVID-19, enrolled during active disease. Sequenced material: peripheral blood. The rearrangement links TRBV5-1 to TRBJ2-7; TRBD1 matches 9 bases. CDR3 protein: CASSYLAGTGSYEQYF. DNA of the CDR3: TGCGCCAGCAGCTACCTAGCCGGGACAGGGTCCTACGAGCAGTACTTC. The whole variable domain, filled in from reference TRBV5-1 and TRBJ2-7, reads KAGVTQTPRYLIKTRGQQVTLSCSPISGHRSVSWYQQTPGQGLQFLFEYFSETQRNKGNFPGRFSGRQFSNSRSEMNVSTLELGDSALYLCASSYLAGTGSYEQYFGPGTRLTVT.